This TCR beta chain appears in the sequencing data of a study of patients and donors after allogeneic stem cell transplantation. The CDR3 has 13 residues. Germline assignment: CDR1 SQVTM and CDR2 ANQGSEA. The J segment lost 5 bases and the V segment lost 5 bases, leaving 6 bases of the junction unmatched. TCRdb passed the RT-PCR reads through MiXCR, listing each CDR3 protein once. This sample has about 210,000 distinct CDR3 sequences; around 41% occur once, and the top ten carry around 10%. V usage is TRBV29-1 and J usage is TRBJ1-5; 7 bases align to TRBD1. This clonotype was sampled from a human donor who was either an allogeneic HSCT recipient or a stem cell or donor lymphocyte infusion donor (not recorded which). It is not recorded whose cells these are; they may come from a transplant donor. The sequenced sample was blood, either unsorted or a sorted T cell fraction (not recorded which). CDR3 in DNA: TGCAGCGTTCGCCAGGGGGTCGATCAGCCCCAGCATTTT. Amino acid sequence: CSVRQGVDQPQHF.